This section outlines one T cell receptor beta chain sequence together with its context. Data came from immunoSEQ multiplex PCR; TCRdb stores just in-frame clones and leaves some out. The table records over a thousand clones, 20% to 30% of them present only once. Per germline, CDR1 MNHGY and CDR2 SAAAGT. The CDR3 is made up of 20 amino acids. V shed 5 bases, J shed 0 bases, and the junction held 14 bases outside the gene matches. Atypia-free adjacent lung came from at least 2 cm beyond the tumor margin. The sample is drawn from a study of T cells in localized non-small cell lung cancer. The specimen was normal lung tissue next to the tumor, collected before any cancer treatment. The chain has TRBV6-8 and TRBJ2-1; 12 bases fit TRBD2. This sequence was found in a female donor older than 55 with stage I lung adenocarcinoma. CDR3 residues: CASSGMGLAGGMSSYNEQFF. The CDR3 nucleotides read TGTGCCAGCAGTGGAATGGGACTAGCGGGCGGGATGAGCTCCTACAATGAGCAGTTCTTC.